The 27 T cell receptor beta chains reported below all come from one sample, sequenced in a study of shared clonotypes between healthy human individuals. Libraries were prepared by immunoSEQ multiplex PCR; TCRdb keeps only in-frame clonotypes and omits some of them. The sample has 2,100,000 or so clones, 90% to 96% seen once. The specimen sequenced was naive CD4+ T cells sorted from blood. Subset: CD45RA+ positively selected. These receptor sequences come from a man aged 18-30 years in good health.

The rearrangement links TRBV7-9 to TRBJ2-5, with TRBD1 matching over 8 bases. The CDR3 runs to 13 residues. Trimming at V came to 1 base and at J to 7 bases, leaving 2 bases not matched to a gene. Germline V CDR1 and CDR2: SEHNR, FQNEAQ (reference sequence). The CDR3 DNA reads TGTGCCAGCAGCTTAGACAGGGGGGTGACCCAGTACTTC. Its protein product is CASSLDRGVTQYF.

Concerning this clone: The sample contains more than one DNA sequence encoding this CDR3. The chain employs TRBV6-5 and TRBJ2-1; 14 bases fit TRBD2. Unmatched junction bases numbered 3, after V lost 5 bases and J lost 6 bases. CDR1 and CDR2 from the germline V gene are MNHEY and SVGAGI. This CDR3 has 15 residues. CDR3 coding DNA: TGTGCCAGCAGTAGAGGGACTAGCGGGAGCAATGAGCAGTTCTTC. It yields the protein CASSRGTSGSNEQFF.

In its sample, this clone was seen once. The junction differs from germline at one of its ends, possibly a read error. CDR3 bases: TGTGCCAGCAGCTTGGGAGCAGGCAGTCCGATCTTC. Its protein is CASSLGAGSPIF. The chain uses TRBV5-6 and TRBJ2-1; D remains ambiguous. CDR1 and CDR2 from the germline V gene are SGHDT and YYEEEE. There are 12 residues in the CDR3.

The sample holds one count of this clone. The chain joins TRBV18 to TRBJ1-2; D gene ambiguous. The CDR3 has 17 amino acids. Germline CDR1 reads KGHSH; CDR2 reads LQKENI. V lost 4 bases and J 4 bases, leaving 22 bases between the germline ends. The CDR3 bases are TGTGCCAGCTCACTTACCGCCGACCCGGTTCGGGGCTATGGCTACACCTTC. The encoded protein is CASSLTADPVRGYGYTF.

V and J are TRBV27 and TRBJ1-1; weak D call: TRBD1 (5 bases). The CDR3 loop spans 15 amino acids. V was cut by 5 bases and J by 0 bases, with 13 bases left in between. Per germline, CDR1 MNHEY and CDR2 SMNVEV (reference sequence). The CDR3 reads CASSPSTVLNTEAFF. Written as DNA, the CDR3 is TGTGCCAGCAGTCCCTCGACAGTCTTGAACACTGAAGCTTTCTTT.

As regards this clone: The same CDR3 also results from other DNA sequences found in this sample. CDR3 protein: CAISESGYEQYF. The CDR3 nucleotides are TGTGCCATCAGTGAGTCAGGCTACGAGCAGTACTTC. This sequence joins TRBV10-3 and TRBJ2-7; D ambiguous. Trimming left V 0 bases short and J 3 bases short, with 3 bases between. The germline gives CDR1 ENHRY, CDR2 SYGVKD. The CDR3 has 12 amino acids.

V and J are TRBV5-4 and TRBJ1-2; D may be TRBD1 (6 bases). V was cut by 4 bases and J by 4 bases, with 17 bases left in between. Germline CDR1 SGHNT, CDR2 YYREEE (reference sequence). The CDR3 is 15 amino acids. CDR3 region: CASSPGTSGTYGYTF. The CDR3 bases are TGTGCCAGCAGCCCCGGGACATCGGGGACCTATGGCTACACCTTC.

This CDR3 is CASKTGYGYTF. In DNA, the CDR3 is TGTGCCAGCAAGACGGGCTACGGCTACACCTTC. V is TRBV6-5 and J is TRBJ1-2; D is uncertain. CDR1 is MNHEY and CDR2 is SVGAGI in the germline V gene. Trimming removed 7 bases at V and 8 bases at J, with 11 bases between. The length of the CDR3 is 11 residues.

V and J are TRBV28 and TRBJ2-5; D might be TRBD1 or TRBD2, each matching 6 bases. Germline lookup yields CDR1 MDHEN and CDR2 SYDVKM. Trimming took 6 bases from V and 4 from J, leaving 15 bases between them. The CDR3 length is 14 residues. CDR3 region: CASSRRLGGETQYF. In DNA form, the CDR3 reads TGTGCCAGCAGCCGTAGACTAGGGGGAGAGACCCAGTACTTC.

V is TRBV9 and J is TRBJ1-2; a weak D match, TRBD1 (6 bases). CDR3 length: 14 residues. V was cut by 6 bases and J by 2 bases, with 14 bases left in between. Germline V CDR1 and CDR2: SGDLS, YYNGEE. CDR3 region: CASTMGQPNYGYTF. In DNA form, the CDR3 reads TGTGCCAGCACTATGGGACAACCGAACTATGGCTACACCTTC.

This chain joins TRBV4-1 and TRBJ1-6; D remains ambiguous. Germline assignment: CDR1 MGHRA and CDR2 YSYEKL. The CDR3 has 15 amino acids. Between the trimmed V and J ends, which lost 0 bases and 10 bases, there was a span of 13 bases. CDR3 sequence reads: CASSQEGLGGSPLHF. CDR3 in DNA: TGCGCCAGCAGCCAAGAGGGGTTGGGAGGCTCACCCCTCCACTTT.

This clone has just one count. The rearrangement links TRBV13 to TRBJ2-1, with 7 bases lining up with TRBD1. CDR1 PRHDT and CDR2 FYEKMQ come from the germline V gene (reference sequence). The V segment lost 4 bases and the J segment 7 bases; nucleotides outside the gene matches: 16. The CDR3 extends over 17 amino acids. CDR3 in DNA: TGTGCCAGCAGCTCAGAGGGGCTAGGGGGCCCAGTTAATGAGCAGTTCTTC. Its translation: CASSSEGLGGPVNEQFF.

The V gene is TRBV9, the J gene TRBJ1-3; D not certain. Germline-derived CDR1 and CDR2 are SGDLS and YYNGEE. Trimming removed 0 bases at V and 0 bases at J, with 10 bases between. The CDR3 is 16 residues long. For the CDR3, the DNA is TGTGCCAGCAGCGTAGCCCTATCCAGCTCTGGAAACACCATATATTTT. Amino acids: CASSVALSSSGNTIYF.

This chain uses TRBV2 with TRBJ1-1, with no clear D. Germline values: CDR1 SNHLY, CDR2 FYNNEI. The CDR3 extends over 14 amino acids. Trimming removed 3 bases at V and 0 bases at J, with 8 bases between. The CDR3 is CASSELLMNTEAFF. The CDR3 DNA follows: TGTGCCAGCAGTGAGCTACTCATGAACACTGAAGCTTTCTTT.

The rearrangement joins TRBV6-6 to TRBJ2-7, with TRBD1 matching over 10 bases. V was pared by 5 bases and J by 1 base, with 5 bases of the junction left unmatched. Germline V gene sequence: CDR1 MNHNY, CDR2 SVGAGI (reference sequence). The CDR3 consists of 15 residues. The CDR3 is CASSDRGRRSYEQYF. The CDR3 coding sequence is TGTGCCAGCAGTGACAGGGGGCGCAGGTCCTACGAGCAGTACTTC.

This rearrangement joins TRBV6-5 to TRBJ2-7, with D perhaps matching TRBD1 or TRBD2 (6 bases each). The CDR3 has 14 residues. CDR1 MNHEY and CDR2 SVGAGI come from the germline V gene. Trimming cost V 6 bases and J 6 bases, with 18 bases left between them. Here the CDR3 reads CASRSRGEWSEQYF. In nucleotides, the CDR3 is TGTGCCAGCAGAAGTAGGGGGGAATGGAGCGAGCAGTACTTC.

This chain uses TRBV25-1 with TRBJ1-5; D is possibly TRBD1 (5 bases). V was trimmed by 5 bases and J by 4 bases, leaving 9 bases between them. Germline loops: CDR1 MGHDK, CDR2 SYGVNS. The CDR3 extends over 13 amino acids. The CDR3 is CASSQTANQPQHF. CDR3 DNA sequence: TGTGCCAGCAGTCAGACAGCTAATCAGCCCCAGCATTTT.

The CDR3 nucleotides read TGTGCCAGCAGTCGCCGGGACACCAATTCACCCCTCCACTTT. As protein: CASSRRDTNSPLHF. The chain links TRBV27 to TRBJ1-6; tentatively, D is TRBD1 (6 bases). Germline CDR1 reads MNHEY; CDR2 reads SMNVEV (reference sequence). The CDR3 extends over 14 amino acids. V lost 5 bases and J lost 7, with 12 bases in between.

This clone appeared a single time. This sequence joins TRBV7-2 and TRBJ1-6, with D hard to call. Germline CDR1 is SGHTA and CDR2 is FQGNSA. This CDR3 is 14 amino acids long. V was clipped by 1 base and J by 10 bases, with 11 bases between them. The CDR3 sequence is CASSLDGVSSPLHF. For the CDR3, the DNA is TGTGCCAGCAGCTTAGATGGCGTTTCATCACCCCTCCACTTT.

This clone turned up a few times. The chain links TRBV5-1 to TRBJ2-2; TRBD2 aligns across 14 bases. This CDR3 contains 20 residues. From germline, CDR1 is SGHRS and CDR2 YFSETQ. The V and J ends lost 0 bases and 1 base, in that order; junction bases with no gene match: 8. CDR3 loop: CASSLVEGLAGVKNTGELFF. The CDR3 DNA reads TGCGCCAGCAGCTTGGTCGAGGGACTAGCGGGAGTAAAGAACACCGGGGAGCTGTTTTTT.

The chain has TRBV27 and TRBJ2-3, with D possibly being TRBD1 (6 bases). Per the germline V gene, CDR1 is MNHEY and CDR2 is SMNVEV (reference sequence). V was clipped by 4 bases and J by 2 bases, with 19 bases between them. The CDR3 totals 17 residues. In DNA, the CDR3 is TGTGCCAGCAGTTCCTCGGGTTGGGGGCGTTTCACAGATACGCAGTATTTT. It encodes CASSSSGWGRFTDTQYF.

The chain is built from TRBV5-1 and TRBJ1-3, with unresolved D. This CDR3 contains 13 residues. Trimming left V 4 bases short and J 4 bases short, with 9 bases between. Germline lookup yields CDR1 SGHRS and CDR2 YFSETQ. CDR3 sequence: CASSRGPGNTIYF. DNA for the CDR3: TGCGCCAGCAGCCGCGGCCCGGGAAACACCATATATTTT.

The chain is built from TRBV6-5 and TRBJ2-5, with a weak D call TRBD1 (6 bases). Germline CDR1 and CDR2: MNHEY and SVGAGI. The CDR3 totals 14 residues. V lost 0 bases and J 7 bases, leaving 12 bases between the germline ends. CDR3: CASSYSPDSLTQYF. The CDR3 DNA reads TGTGCCAGCAGTTACTCCCCGGACAGCTTGACCCAGTACTTC.

CDR3 bases: TGTGCCAGCAGCCAAGACGCCGGTAGCTCCTACAATGAGCAGTTCTTC. Its protein is CASSQDAGSSYNEQFF. The rearrangement links TRBV4-2 to TRBJ2-1; D unresolved. This CDR3 has 16 residues. The germline V gene encodes CDR1 LGHNA and CDR2 YNFKEQ. Trimming stripped 0 bases from V and 0 bases from J, with 9 bases between.

The chain is built from TRBV6-6 and TRBJ1-3, with 8 bases that match TRBD1. The germline gives CDR1 MNHNY, CDR2 SVGAGI (reference sequence). The V and J ends lost 6 bases and 4 bases, in that order; junction bases with no gene match: 8. This CDR3 has 15 amino acids. The CDR3 protein is CASSPGQGKGNTIYF. The CDR3 nucleotides are TGTGCCAGCAGCCCCGGACAGGGAAAAGGAAACACCATATATTTT.

To note about this clone: This specimen includes other DNA sequences encoding the same CDR3. The rearrangement joins TRBV30 to TRBJ2-7, with TRBD1 matching over 9 bases. Germline V gene lookup returns CDR1 GTSNPN and CDR2 SVGIG (reference sequence). The CDR3 contains 14 residues. Trimming removed 1 base from V and 1 base from J; junction bases left unmatched: 2. CDR3 bases: TGTGCCTGGAGTGACGGGACAGGGTCCTACGAGCAGTACTTC. This translates into CAWSDGTGSYEQYF.

The V gene is TRBV29-1, the J gene TRBJ1-1, with D possibly being TRBD1 (6 bases). From germline, CDR1 is SQVTM and CDR2 ANQGSEA. This CDR3 is 13 amino acids long. Trimming took off 5 bases at V and 1 base at J, with 11 bases between the two ends. The CDR3 nucleotides read TGCAGCGTTAACAGGGACCCGAACACTGAAGCTTTCTTT. Residues: CSVNRDPNTEAFF.